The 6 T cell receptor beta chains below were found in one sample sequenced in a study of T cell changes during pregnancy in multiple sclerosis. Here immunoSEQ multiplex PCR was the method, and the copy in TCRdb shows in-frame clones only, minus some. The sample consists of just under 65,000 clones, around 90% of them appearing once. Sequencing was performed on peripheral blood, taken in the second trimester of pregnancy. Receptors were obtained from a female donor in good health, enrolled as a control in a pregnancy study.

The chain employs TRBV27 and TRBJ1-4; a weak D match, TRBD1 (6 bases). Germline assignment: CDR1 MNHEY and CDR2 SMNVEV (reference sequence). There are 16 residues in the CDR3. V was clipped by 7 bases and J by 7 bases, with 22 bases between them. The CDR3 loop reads CASTLRREGEFEKLFF. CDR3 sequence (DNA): TGTGCCAGCACCTTAAGGCGGGAGGGGGAGTTTGAAAAACTGTTTTTT.

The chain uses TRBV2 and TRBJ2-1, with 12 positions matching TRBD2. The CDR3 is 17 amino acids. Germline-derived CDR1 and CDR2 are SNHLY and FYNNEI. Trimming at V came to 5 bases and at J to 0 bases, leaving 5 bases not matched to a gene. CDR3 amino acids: CASSLLAGGFSYNEQFF. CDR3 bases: TGTGCCAGCAGTCTACTAGCGGGGGGCTTCTCCTACAATGAGCAGTTCTTC.

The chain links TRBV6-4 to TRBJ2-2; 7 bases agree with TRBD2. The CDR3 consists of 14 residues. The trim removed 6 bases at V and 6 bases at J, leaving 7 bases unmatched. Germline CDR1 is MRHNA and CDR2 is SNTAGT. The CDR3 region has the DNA TGTGCCAGCAGCGGTACTAGCGCGTCCGGGGAGCTGTTTTTT. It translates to CASSGTSASGELFF.

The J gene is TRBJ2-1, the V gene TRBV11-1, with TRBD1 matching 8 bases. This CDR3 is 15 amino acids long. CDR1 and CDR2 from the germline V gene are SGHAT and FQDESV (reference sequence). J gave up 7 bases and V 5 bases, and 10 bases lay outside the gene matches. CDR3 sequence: CASSPQGTGLNEQFF. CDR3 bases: TGTGCCAGCAGCCCGCAAGGGACAGGCCTAAATGAGCAGTTCTTC. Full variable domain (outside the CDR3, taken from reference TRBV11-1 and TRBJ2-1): EAEVAQSPRYKITEKSQAVAFWCDPISGHATLYWYRQILGQGPELLVQFQDESVVDDSQLPKDRFSAERLKGVDSTLKIQPAELGDSAMYLCASSPQGTGLNEQFFGPGTRLTVL.

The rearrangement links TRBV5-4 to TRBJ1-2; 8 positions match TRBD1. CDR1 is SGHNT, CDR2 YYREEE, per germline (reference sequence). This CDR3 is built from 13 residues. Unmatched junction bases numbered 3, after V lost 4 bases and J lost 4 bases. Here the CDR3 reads CASSATGGYGYTF. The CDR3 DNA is TGTGCCAGCAGCGCCACAGGGGGCTATGGCTACACCTTC.

The CDR3 DNA follows: TGCGCCAGCAGCCAAGATTTCGAGGGCTACACCTTC. Translation gives CASSQDFEGYTF. The chain links TRBV4-1 to TRBJ1-2; D gene uncertain. This CDR3 is 12 amino acids long. Trimming removed 0 bases from V and 8 bases from J, with 7 bases in between. CDR1 and CDR2 (germline): MGHRA, YSYEKL.